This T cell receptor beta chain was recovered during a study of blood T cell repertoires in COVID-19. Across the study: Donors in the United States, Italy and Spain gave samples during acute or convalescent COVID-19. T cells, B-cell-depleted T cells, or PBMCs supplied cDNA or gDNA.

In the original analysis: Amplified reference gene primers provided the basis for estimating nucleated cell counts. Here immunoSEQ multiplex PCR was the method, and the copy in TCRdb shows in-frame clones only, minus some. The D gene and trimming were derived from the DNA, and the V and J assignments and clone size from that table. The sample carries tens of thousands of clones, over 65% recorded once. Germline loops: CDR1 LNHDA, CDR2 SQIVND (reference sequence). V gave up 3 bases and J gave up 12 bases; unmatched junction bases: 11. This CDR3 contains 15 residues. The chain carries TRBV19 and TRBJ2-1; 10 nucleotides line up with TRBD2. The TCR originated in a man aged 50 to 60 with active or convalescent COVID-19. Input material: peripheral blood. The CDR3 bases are TGTGCCAGTAGTATTTCAGCACTAGCGGGGAGGGGGCAGTTCTTC. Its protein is CASSISALAGRGQFF.